These 6 T cell receptor beta chains came from one sample sequenced in a study of blood T cell repertoires in COVID-19. Sequencing was performed with immunoSEQ multiplex PCR; in TCRdb, only in-frame clones are kept and a portion is missing. The repertoire holds 70,000 to 80,000 clones, with approximately 90% as singletons. Sequenced: peripheral blood. Every receptor here comes from a woman aged 55-70 years with active COVID-19.

The CDR3 DNA follows: TGCGCCAGCAGCTTGGACGGGACAGGGGGCCTCGAGCAGTACTTC. Translated, it gives CASSLDGTGGLEQYF. The chain carries TRBV5-1 and TRBJ2-7; 12 bases agree with TRBD1. The CDR3 has 15 residues. The J segment lost 6 bases and the V segment lost 0 bases, leaving 4 bases of the junction unmatched. CDR1 and CDR2 from the germline V gene are SGHRS and YFSETQ.

V usage is TRBV10-3 and J usage is TRBJ1-2; perhaps TRBD1 as D (6 bases). CDR1 is ENHRY, CDR2 SYGVKD, per germline. Trimming removed 6 bases at V and 6 bases at J, with 17 bases between. The length of the CDR3 is 14 residues. This chain's CDR3 is CAIRHREQGDGYTF. The CDR3, as DNA: TGTGCCATCAGACATCGAGAACAGGGCGATGGCTACACCTTC.

The chain joins TRBV7-2 to TRBJ2-7, with 7 positions matching TRBD2. The junction had 5 bases not matched to a gene; V was cut back by 4 bases and J by 5 bases. The CDR3 loop spans 13 amino acids. Germline values: CDR1 SGHTA, CDR2 FQGNSA. Written as DNA, the CDR3 is TGTGCCAGCAGCTCAGGACTAGGCCACGAGCAGTACTTC. This encodes CASSSGLGHEQYF.

This chain links TRBV11-2 with TRBJ2-7; possibly TRBD2 for D (6 bases). Between the trimmed V and J ends, which lost 0 bases and 6 bases, there was a span of 15 bases. The germline CDR1 and CDR2 sequences are SGHAT and FQNNGV. The CDR3 has 15 residues. The CDR3 coding sequence is TGTGCCAGCAGCTTAGAGTGGGACTGGGCCTCCGAGCAGTACTTC. Protein: CASSLEWDWASEQYF.

The CDR3, as DNA: TGTGCCAGCAGTATATCGGGACTAGCGGGTGCTAATGAGCAGTTCTTC. It encodes CASSISGLAGANEQFF. The chain employs TRBV28 and TRBJ2-1; 12 positions agree with TRBD2. Germline loops: CDR1 MDHEN, CDR2 SYDVKM. The CDR3 runs to 16 residues. With V trimmed by 5 bases and J by 7 bases, 9 bases remained unmatched.

This clone was detected only a few times. The chain couples TRBV30 to TRBJ2-7, with TRBD1 identical over 8 bases. Germline V gene data show CDR1 as GTSNPN and CDR2 as SVGIG (reference sequence). This CDR3 has 16 amino acids. V gave up 2 bases and J gave up 5 bases; unmatched junction bases: 14. The CDR3 DNA is TGTGCCTGGAGTCTCCCGAAGGACAGGGTACGCAACGAGCAGTACTTC. Translation: CAWSLPKDRVRNEQYF.